The sequence of this T cell receptor beta chain was determined in a study of cytomegalovirus exposure and HLA in healthy donors. At the level of the study: Findings of an earlier analysis included 90 million to 120 million unique TCR beta sequences from roughly 180 million T cells.

The PCR used 60 Vbeta and 13 Jbeta primers. Assay: immunoSEQ multiplex PCR; the TCRdb copy retains only in-frame clones and omits some. Of about 150,000 clones listed, 70% to 80% are singletons. The table lists this clone with a count of one. Antigen: not known. Overall study findings and caveats: A later analysis showed that HLA-associated TCR beta chains had undergone more clonal expansion than equally common others. Earlier results showed most TCR beta V segments being productive about 90% or about 30% of the time. Listed as cytomegalovirus-associated were over 150 TCR beta chains.

Sequenced sample: PBMCs. The TCR originated in a man between 25 and 39 years old in good health and CMV-seropositive.

CDR3 sequence reads: CASSLASGVQETQYF. The CDR3 nucleotides read TGCGCCAGCAGCTTGGCTAGCGGGGTACAAGAGACCCAGTACTTC. The chain couples TRBV5-1 to TRBJ2-5; 9 bases match TRBD2. Germline lookup yields CDR1 SGHRS and CDR2 YFSETQ. V lost 0 bases and J lost 2; bases outside the gene matches: 2. CDR3 length: 15 residues.